The next 18 T cell receptor beta chains were all read from a single sample in a study of blood T cell repertoires in COVID-19. Clones were read by immunoSEQ multiplex PCR, and TCRdb kept only the in-frame ones, dropping some. The sample shows 150,000 to 200,000 clones, 81% of them seen only once. Sequencing input: peripheral blood. The source is a woman at least 80 years old with COVID-19, enrolled during active disease.

The J gene is TRBJ2-3, the V gene TRBV27; no firm D call. Germline V gives CDR1 MNHEY, CDR2 SMNVEV (reference sequence). V was trimmed by 6 bases and J by 0 bases, leaving 10 bases between them. The CDR3 is 14 amino acids. CDR3 sequence reads: CASRRGSSTDTQYF. CDR3 coding DNA: TGTGCCAGCAGGAGAGGATCTAGCACAGATACGCAGTATTTT.

J is TRBJ1-2 and V is TRBV12-3 or TRBV12-4; TRBD1 is a possible D gene (5 bases). Between the trimmed V and J ends, which lost 8 bases and 7 bases, there was a span of 14 bases. The CDR3 consists of 12 residues. The CDR3 loop is CASALGGGGYTF. The CDR3 bases are TGTGCCAGCGCCCTCGGGGGGGGTGGCTACACCTTC.

A few counts support this clone. The chain employs TRBV6-6 and TRBJ2-2; 8 bases match TRBD1. Per germline, CDR1 MNHNY and CDR2 SVGAGI (reference sequence). Trimming removed 5 bases from V and 4 bases from J; junction bases left unmatched: 12. CDR3 length: 17 residues. The CDR3 sequence is CASSRFRQGAFTGELFF. DNA for the CDR3: TGTGCCAGCAGTCGATTCCGTCAGGGGGCTTTCACCGGGGAGCTGTTTTTT.

The V gene is TRBV7-6, the J gene TRBJ2-2; 7 bases match TRBD2. Per the germline V gene, CDR1 is SGHVS and CDR2 is FNYEAQ. V was pared by 1 base and J by 7 bases, with 9 bases of the junction left unmatched. This CDR3 is built from 16 residues. The CDR3 loop reads CASSLVAHGGNGELFF. CDR3 sequence (DNA): TGTGCCAGCAGCTTAGTTGCACACGGGGGGAACGGGGAGCTGTTTTTT.

The chain has TRBV7-9 and TRBJ2-7; 8 bases agree with TRBD2. Losses at the gene ends were 6 bases for V and 5 bases for J; bases not matched to a gene: 6. Germline lookup yields CDR1 SEHNR and CDR2 FQNEAQ (reference sequence). This CDR3 comprises 13 residues. For the CDR3, the DNA is TGTGCCAGCAGTCCTCGGGGGGGCCACGAGCAGTACTTC. Its translation: CASSPRGGHEQYF.

This chain joins TRBV19 and TRBJ1-6; 9 bases align to TRBD1. Per the germline V gene, CDR1 is LNHDA and CDR2 is SQIVND (reference sequence). This CDR3 comprises 14 residues. The J segment lost 7 bases and the V segment lost 8 bases, leaving 6 bases of the junction unmatched. CDR3 DNA: TGTGCCAGTGGGGACAGGGTGAGGAATTCACCCCTCCACTTT. This translates into CASGDRVRNSPLHF.

This chain joins TRBV18 and TRBJ1-2; the match to TRBD1 covers 8 bases. Germline-derived CDR1 and CDR2 are KGHSH and LQKENI. The CDR3 is made up of 16 amino acids. V dropped 3 bases and J dropped 4; count of bases not matched to a gene: 10. CDR3 in amino acids: CASSPLGQGAGYGYTF. The CDR3 DNA follows: TGTGCCAGCTCACCGTTGGGGCAGGGGGCTGGCTATGGCTACACCTTC.

The CDR3 coding sequence is TGCGCCAGCAGTGGACAGATGAACACTGAAGCTTTCTTT. Translation gives CASSGQMNTEAFF. The V call is TRBV5-1, the J call TRBJ1-1, with D maybe TRBD1 (6 bases). CDR3 size: 13 residues. Trimming removed 5 bases at V and 0 bases at J, with 8 bases between. CDR1 SGHRS and CDR2 YFSETQ come from the germline V gene.

V usage is TRBV21-1 and J usage is TRBJ1-1. TRBV21-1 is marked as a pseudogene. The CDR3 runs to 11 residues. The CDR3 loop reads CARGGGTEAFF. CDR3 bases: TGTGCCAGAGGGGGGGGCACTGAAGCTTTCTTT.

The rearrangement uses TRBV7-2 and TRBJ1-2; 9 bases match TRBD1. V lost 10 bases, J lost 0 bases, and 9 bases stayed unmatched. The CDR3 spans 15 residues. Germline V gives CDR1 SGHTA, CDR2 FQGNSA. CDR3 coding DNA: TGTGCCACCACAGGGGGCCCTATGACTAACTATGGCTACACCTTC. Translating gives CATTGGPMTNYGYTF.

J is TRBJ1-4 and V is TRBV7-9, with unresolved D. The CDR3 has 15 residues. V was clipped by 5 bases and J by 6 bases, with 16 bases between them. Germline CDR1 reads SEHNR; CDR2 reads FQNEAQ (reference sequence). CDR3 sequence (DNA): TGTGCCAGCAGCGAAGGACTCGTTAGGGATGAAAAACTGTTTTTT. Its translation: CASSEGLVRDEKLFF.

The J gene is TRBJ2-1, the V gene TRBV4-1; maybe TRBD2 (6 bases). The germline V gene encodes CDR1 MGHRA and CDR2 YSYEKL. V was pared by 3 bases and J by 7 bases, with 10 bases between. The CDR3 totals 13 residues. The CDR3 loop is CASSQGLSNEQFF. The CDR3 region has the DNA TGCGCCAGCAGCCAGGGACTTTCAAATGAGCAGTTCTTC.

This sequence joins TRBV19 and TRBJ2-5; TRBD2 matches 8 bases. Germline V gives CDR1 LNHDA, CDR2 SQIVND (reference sequence). The CDR3 length is 15 residues. V lost 5 bases and J lost 1; bases outside the gene matches: 6. The CDR3 bases are TGTGCCAGTAGTCCCAACGGGGGGGGCCAAGAGACCCAGTACTTC. Its protein is CASSPNGGGQETQYF. The full variable domain, completed using reference TRBV19 and TRBJ2-5, is DGGITQSPKYLFRKEGQNVTLSCEQNLNHDAMYWYRQDPGQGLRLIYYSQIVNDFQKGDIAEGYSVSREKKESFPLTVTSAQKNPTAFYLCASSPNGGGQETQYFGPGTRLLVL.

This clone was recorded a few times. V usage is TRBV5-1 and J usage is TRBJ2-2; D is possibly TRBD2 (6 bases). The CDR3 is 14 residues long. Trimming pared 3 bases from V and 2 bases from J, leaving 8 bases between. The V gene's germline CDR1 is SGHRS and CDR2 YFSETQ. The CDR3: CASSWAGNTGELFF. In DNA form, the CDR3 reads TGCGCCAGCAGCTGGGCGGGAAACACCGGGGAGCTGTTTTTT.

The V and J genes are TRBV15 and TRBJ2-7; 8 bases match TRBD2. The CDR3 runs 15 residues. The V gene end was trimmed by 1 base and the J gene end by 1 base; junction bases not matched to a gene: 3. Germline CDR1 is LNHNV and CDR2 is YYDKDF (reference sequence). The CDR3 loop is CATSRGSGRSYEQYF. CDR3 DNA sequence: TGTGCCACCAGCAGAGGCAGCGGGAGATCCTACGAGCAGTACTTC.

The V call is TRBV10-3, the J call TRBJ2-1; weak D call: TRBD2 (6 bases). V was pared by 10 bases and J by 10 bases, with 23 bases between. CDR1 is ENHRY and CDR2 is SYGVKD in the germline V gene. This CDR3 is built from 14 residues. The CDR3 region has the DNA TGTGCCACCGACTGGTCGGGGGTAGGAGGGGAGCAGTTCTTC. This gives the protein CATDWSGVGGEQFF.

This clone has a handful of counts. The chain joins TRBV4-1 to TRBJ1-4, with a possible D match to TRBD1 (5 bases). The V end lost 3 bases, the J end lost 7 bases, and 12 bases lay between the germline ends. Per the germline V gene, CDR1 is MGHRA and CDR2 is YSYEKL. This CDR3 spans 14 amino acids. The CDR3 spells CASSQGTGREKLFF. CDR3 bases: TGCGCCAGCAGCCAGGGTACAGGACGTGAAAAACTGTTTTTT.

This clone has only a few counts. The chain combines TRBV2 with TRBJ1-1; TRBD1 agrees at 11 bases. V shed 7 bases and J 5 bases; nucleotides not matched to a gene: 9. The CDR3 spans 15 residues. CDR1 is SNHLY and CDR2 is FYNNEI in the germline V gene. The CDR3 spells CASNRPGQGVTEAFF. CDR3 DNA: TGTGCCAGCAACAGGCCGGGACAGGGGGTAACTGAAGCTTTCTTT.